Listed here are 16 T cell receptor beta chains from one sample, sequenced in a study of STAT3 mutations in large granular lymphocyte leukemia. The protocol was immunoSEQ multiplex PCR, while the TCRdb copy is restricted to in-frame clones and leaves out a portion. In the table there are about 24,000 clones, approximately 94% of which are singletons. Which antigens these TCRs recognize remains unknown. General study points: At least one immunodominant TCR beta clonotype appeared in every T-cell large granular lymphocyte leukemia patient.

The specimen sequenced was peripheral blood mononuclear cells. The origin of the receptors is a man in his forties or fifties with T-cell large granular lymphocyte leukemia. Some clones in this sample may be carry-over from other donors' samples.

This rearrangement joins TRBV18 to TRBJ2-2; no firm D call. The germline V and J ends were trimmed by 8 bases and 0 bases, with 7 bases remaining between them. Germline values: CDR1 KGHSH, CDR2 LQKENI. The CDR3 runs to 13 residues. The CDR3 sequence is CASSRTNTGELFF. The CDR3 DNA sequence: TGTGCCAGCAGTCGTACGAACACCGGGGAGCTGTTTTTT.

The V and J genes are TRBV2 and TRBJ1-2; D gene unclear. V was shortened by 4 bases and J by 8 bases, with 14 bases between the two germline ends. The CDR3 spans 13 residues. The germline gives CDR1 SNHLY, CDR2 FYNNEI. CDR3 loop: CASSVGRSRGYTF. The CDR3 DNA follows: TGTGCCAGCAGTGTGGGCAGGTCTCGAGGCTACACCTTC.

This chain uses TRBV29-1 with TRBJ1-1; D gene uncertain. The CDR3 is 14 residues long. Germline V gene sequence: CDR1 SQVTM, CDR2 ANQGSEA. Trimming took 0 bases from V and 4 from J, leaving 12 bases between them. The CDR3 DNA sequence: TGCAGCGTTGAAGAAGGCCCGCGAGGCACTGAAGCTTTCTTT. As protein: CSVEEGPRGTEAFF.

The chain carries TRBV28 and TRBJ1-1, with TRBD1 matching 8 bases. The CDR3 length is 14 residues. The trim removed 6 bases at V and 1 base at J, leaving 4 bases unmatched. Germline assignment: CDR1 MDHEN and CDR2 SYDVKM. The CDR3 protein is CASRPGQGNTEAFF. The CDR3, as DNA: TGTGCCAGCAGGCCCGGACAGGGGAACACTGAAGCTTTCTTT.

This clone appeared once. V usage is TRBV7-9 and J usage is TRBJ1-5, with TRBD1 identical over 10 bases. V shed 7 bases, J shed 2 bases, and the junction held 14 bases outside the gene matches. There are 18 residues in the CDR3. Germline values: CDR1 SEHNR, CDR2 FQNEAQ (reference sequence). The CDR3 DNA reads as TGTGCCAGCACGGCCCCCGGGACAGGGGATATAGGCAATCAGCCCCAGCATTTT. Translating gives CASTAPGTGDIGNQPQHF.

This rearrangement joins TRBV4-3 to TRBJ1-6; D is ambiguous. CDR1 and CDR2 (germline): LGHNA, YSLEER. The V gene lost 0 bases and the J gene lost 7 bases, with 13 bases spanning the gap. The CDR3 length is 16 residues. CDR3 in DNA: TGCGCCAGCAGCCAAGAGAGCGGGATAGGGAATTCACCCCTCCACTTT. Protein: CASSQESGIGNSPLHF.

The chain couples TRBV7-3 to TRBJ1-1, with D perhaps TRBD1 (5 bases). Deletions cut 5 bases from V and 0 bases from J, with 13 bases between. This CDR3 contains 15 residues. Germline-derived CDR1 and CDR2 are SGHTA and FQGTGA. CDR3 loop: CASSLGGGLNTEAFF. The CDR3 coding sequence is TGTGCCAGCAGCCTAGGTGGGGGATTGAACACTGAAGCTTTCTTT.

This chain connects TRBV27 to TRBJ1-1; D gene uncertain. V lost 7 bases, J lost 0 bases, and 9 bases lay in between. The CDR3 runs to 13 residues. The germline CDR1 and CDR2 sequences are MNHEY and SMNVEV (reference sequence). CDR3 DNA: TGTGCCAGCACCAACAGCCTGAACACTGAAGCTTTCTTT. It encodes CASTNSLNTEAFF.

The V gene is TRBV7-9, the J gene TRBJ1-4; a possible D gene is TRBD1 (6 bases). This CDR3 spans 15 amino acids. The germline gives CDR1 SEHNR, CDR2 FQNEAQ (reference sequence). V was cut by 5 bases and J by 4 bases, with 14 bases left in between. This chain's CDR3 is CASSVRDTRNEKLFF. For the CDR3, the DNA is TGTGCCAGCAGCGTAAGGGACACACGTAATGAAAAACTGTTTTTT.

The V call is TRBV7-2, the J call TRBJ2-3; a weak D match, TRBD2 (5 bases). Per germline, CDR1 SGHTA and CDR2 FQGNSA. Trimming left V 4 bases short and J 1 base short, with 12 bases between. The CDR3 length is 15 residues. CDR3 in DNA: TGTGCCAGCAGCTCGGAGGTTTGGCGCACAGATACGCAGTATTTT. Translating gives CASSSEVWRTDTQYF.

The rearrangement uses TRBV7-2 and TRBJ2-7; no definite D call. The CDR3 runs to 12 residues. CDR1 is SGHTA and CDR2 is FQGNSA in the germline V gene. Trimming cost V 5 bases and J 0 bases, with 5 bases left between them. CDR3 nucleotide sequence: TGTGCCAGCAGCGTCGACTCCTACGAGCAGTACTTC. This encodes CASSVDSYEQYF.

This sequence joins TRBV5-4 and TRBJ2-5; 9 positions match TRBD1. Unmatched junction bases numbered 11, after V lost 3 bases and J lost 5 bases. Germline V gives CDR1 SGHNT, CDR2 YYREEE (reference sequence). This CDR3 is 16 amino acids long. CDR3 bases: TGTGCCAGCAGCTCCGCCTACAGGGGGCAGGAGGAGACCCAGTACTTC. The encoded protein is CASSSAYRGQEETQYF.

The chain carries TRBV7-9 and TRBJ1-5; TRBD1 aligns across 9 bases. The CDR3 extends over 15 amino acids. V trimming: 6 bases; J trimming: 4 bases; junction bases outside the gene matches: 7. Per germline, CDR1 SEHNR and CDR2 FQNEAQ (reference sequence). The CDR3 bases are TGTGCCAGCAGTCCAGAAGGGACAGGGAATCAGCCCCAGCATTTT. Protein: CASSPEGTGNQPQHF. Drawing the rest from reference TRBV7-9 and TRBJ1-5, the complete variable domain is DTGVSQNPRHKITKRGQNVTFRCDPISEHNRLYWYRQTLGQGPEFLTYFQNEAQLEKSRLLSDRFSAERPKGSFSTLEIQRTEQGDSAMYLCASSPEGTGNQPQHFGDGTRLSIL.

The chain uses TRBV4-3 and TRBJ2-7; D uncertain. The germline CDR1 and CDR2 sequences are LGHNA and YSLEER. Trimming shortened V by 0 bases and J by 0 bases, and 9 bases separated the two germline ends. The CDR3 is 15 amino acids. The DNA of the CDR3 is TGCGCCAGCAGCCAAGATCTTAAGTACTCCTACGAGCAGTACTTC. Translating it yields CASSQDLKYSYEQYF.

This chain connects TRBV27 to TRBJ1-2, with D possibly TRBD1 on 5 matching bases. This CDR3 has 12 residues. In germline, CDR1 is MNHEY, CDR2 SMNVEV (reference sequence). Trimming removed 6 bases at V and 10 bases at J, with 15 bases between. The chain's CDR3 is CASSTSGLYYTF. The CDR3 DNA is TGTGCCAGCAGCACATCGGGACTCTACTACACCTTC.

DNA of the CDR3: TGTGCCGTAAGGGGACAGTCCTACGAGCAGTACTTC. Encoded protein: CAVRGQSYEQYF. V usage is TRBV6-5 and J usage is TRBJ2-7, with 7 bases lining up with TRBD1. Trimming at V came to 11 bases and at J to 1 base, leaving 5 bases not matched to a gene. The CDR3 sequence is 12 residues long. Germline V gene data show CDR1 as MNHEY and CDR2 as SVGAGI.